A selection of T cell receptor beta chains follows, all from one sample in a study of post-analysis software for immune sequencing data. MiXCR was run by TCRdb on the PCR reads, yielding one entry per CDR3 protein. Of 700,000 to 900,000 distinct CDR3 sequences listed, 35% to 55% were seen once; the top ten hold 4.9%. The sample was blood. These receptors all stem from a girl aged 5-17 years with multiple sclerosis. Both conserved end residues are part of each CDR3. The D gene is left open where the match is weak. Only part of the rows carry a size: once, few, many, or a class if the clone is expanded.

d_gene: TRBD1; j_gene: TRBJ1-2; abundance: NA; v_gene: TRBV6-5; CDR3nt: TGTGCCAGCAGTTACTTTAGGACAGGGGGTTATGGCTACACCTTC; CDR3aa: CASSYFRTGGYGYTF
d_gene: NA; j_gene: TRBJ2-3; abundance: once; v_gene: TRBV7-8; CDR3nt: TGTGCCAGCCTCCGAAACTCCGACGATACGCAGTATTTT; CDR3aa: CASLRNSDDTQYF
d_gene: TRBD2; j_gene: TRBJ2-7; abundance: NA; v_gene: TRBV20-1; CDR3nt: TGCAGTGCTATGACTAGCGGGAGGCCCACCCACTCCTACGAGCAGTACTTC; CDR3aa: CSAMTSGRPTHSYEQYF
d_gene: TRBD1; j_gene: TRBJ1-1; abundance: NA; v_gene: TRBV2; CDR3nt: TGTGCCAGCAGGGGGACAGGGGGCCTTGACTCTGAAGCTTTCTTT; CDR3aa: CASRGTGGLDSEAFF
d_gene: TRBD1; j_gene: TRBJ1-6; abundance: NA; v_gene: TRBV28; CDR3nt: TGTGCCAGCAGTTTACCGGGACAGGGTTTGGGCTCACCCCTCCACTTT; CDR3aa: CASSLPGQGLGSPLHF
d_gene: TRBD2; j_gene: TRBJ2-3; abundance: few; v_gene: TRBV24-1; CDR3nt: TGTGCCACCAGTGATGGCGGGAGCAGCTTTGATACGCAGTATTTT; CDR3aa: CATSDGGSSFDTQYF
d_gene: NA; j_gene: TRBJ2-7; abundance: few; v_gene: TRBV15; CDR3nt: TGTGCCACCAGCAGAGTGGACGACTACGAGCAGTACTTC; CDR3aa: CATSRVDDYEQYF
d_gene: TRBD2; j_gene: TRBJ2-1; abundance: few; v_gene: TRBV12-3/TRBV12-4; CDR3nt: TGTGCCAGCAGGGGGATAGCGGGAGGGTACAATGAGCAGTTCTTC; CDR3aa: CASRGIAGGYNEQFF
d_gene: NA; j_gene: TRBJ2-1; abundance: few; v_gene: TRBV7-7; CDR3nt: TGTGCTAGCAGCTCAGGGGAGACCCAGTTCTTC; CDR3aa: CASSSGETQFF
d_gene: TRBD1; j_gene: TRBJ2-1; abundance: NA; v_gene: TRBV9; CDR3nt: TGTGCCAGCAGCGGGTACGGACAGGTGGAAAAGAATGAGCAGTTCTTC; CDR3aa: CASSGYGQVEKNEQFF
d_gene: TRBD2; j_gene: TRBJ2-5; abundance: few; v_gene: TRBV11-2; CDR3nt: TGTGCCAGCAGCTTAGAGACACCCTGGACTAGCGGGGAAGAGACCCAGTACTTC; CDR3aa: CASSLETPWTSGEETQYF
d_gene: NA; j_gene: TRBJ1-4; abundance: NA; v_gene: TRBV29-1; CDR3nt: TGCAGCGTCAAAGGGGCCCAACCCGACTATGGGGAAAAACTGTTTTTT; CDR3aa: CSVKGAQPDYGEKLFF
d_gene: NA; j_gene: TRBJ2-1; abundance: few; v_gene: TRBV6-5; CDR3nt: TGTGCCAGCAGTGACAGCGGGTACAATGAGCAGTTCTTC; CDR3aa: CASSDSGYNEQFF
d_gene: NA; j_gene: TRBJ1-1; abundance: NA; v_gene: TRBV10-3; CDR3nt: TGTGCCATCAGTGAGTCGATTCGGAGTACCAACACTGAAGCTTTCTTT; CDR3aa: CAISESIRSTNTEAFF
d_gene: TRBD2; j_gene: TRBJ2-7; abundance: NA; v_gene: TRBV12-3/TRBV12-4; CDR3nt: TGTGCCAGCAGTTTTCTTAGCGGGAGCTACGAGCAGTACTTC; CDR3aa: CASSFLSGSYEQYF
d_gene: TRBD1; j_gene: TRBJ2-3; abundance: few; v_gene: TRBV30; CDR3nt: TGTGCCTGGACCTCGGGGACAGGGACGAGAGATACGCAGTATTTT; CDR3aa: CAWTSGTGTRDTQYF
d_gene: TRBD1; j_gene: TRBJ1-2; abundance: once; v_gene: TRBV20-1; CDR3nt: TGCAGTGCTCTGAGCCTAGCCCGGACAGGGCTTTCTGGGGGCTACACCTTC; CDR3aa: CSALSLARTGLSGGYTF
d_gene: TRBD2; j_gene: TRBJ2-1; abundance: NA; v_gene: TRBV7-2; CDR3nt: TGTGCCAGCAGCCGGGAGGGACTAGCGGGTCAGCATGAGCAGTTCTTC; CDR3aa: CASSREGLAGQHEQFF
d_gene: NA; j_gene: TRBJ2-7; abundance: NA; v_gene: TRBV20-1; CDR3nt: TGCAGTGCTATCGGCGGGAATTCCTACGAGCAGTACTTC; CDR3aa: CSAIGGNSYEQYF
d_gene: NA; j_gene: TRBJ2-6; abundance: NA; v_gene: TRBV6-5; CDR3nt: TGTGCCAGCAAGAACCCTGGGGCCAACGTCCTGACTTTC; CDR3aa: CASKNPGANVLTF
d_gene: NA; j_gene: TRBJ2-2; abundance: few; v_gene: TRBV9; CDR3nt: TGTGCCAGCAGCGTAGGGGTGGGCAGTCCGAACACCGGGGAGCTGTTTTTT; CDR3aa: CASSVGVGSPNTGELFF
d_gene: NA; j_gene: TRBJ2-6; abundance: NA; v_gene: TRBV24-1; CDR3nt: TGTGCCACCAGTGACCGCTCTGGGGCCAACGTCCTGACTTTC; CDR3aa: CATSDRSGANVLTF
d_gene: NA; j_gene: TRBJ2-7; abundance: NA; v_gene: TRBV6-1; CDR3nt: TGTGCCAGCCACTCAGGTCTTAACCCGTACTTC; CDR3aa: CASHSGLNPYF
d_gene: NA; j_gene: TRBJ2-5; abundance: NA; v_gene: TRBV7-9; CDR3nt: TGTGCCAGCAGCTTTGGGCTGGAGACCCAGTACTTC; CDR3aa: CASSFGLETQYF
d_gene: NA; j_gene: TRBJ1-2; abundance: few; v_gene: TRBV20-1; CDR3nt: TGCAGTGCCCCAGACAGGAACGGCTACACCTTC; CDR3aa: CSAPDRNGYTF
d_gene: NA; j_gene: TRBJ1-6; abundance: NA; v_gene: TRBV27; CDR3nt: TGTGCCAGCAGTTTATTTGATCCAGGGATATTTAATTCACCCCTCCACTTT; CDR3aa: CASSLFDPGIFNSPLHF
d_gene: TRBD2; j_gene: TRBJ2-1; abundance: NA; v_gene: TRBV18; CDR3nt: TGTGTCGGCTCACGCGGCGAGCGGGAGATACCCTACAATGAGCAGTTCTTC; CDR3aa: CVGSRGEREIPYNEQFF
d_gene: TRBD2; j_gene: TRBJ2-1; abundance: NA; v_gene: TRBV20-1; CDR3nt: TGCAGTGCCTTAGCGGGATCCTCCTACAATGAGCAGTTCTTC; CDR3aa: CSALAGSSYNEQFF
d_gene: NA; j_gene: TRBJ2-1; abundance: NA; v_gene: TRBV5-5; CDR3nt: TGTGCCAGCAGCCCACCCTCTGGCGGGTCCTACAATGAGCAGTTCTTC; CDR3aa: CASSPPSGGSYNEQFF
d_gene: NA; j_gene: TRBJ2-5; abundance: NA; v_gene: TRBV10-3; CDR3nt: TGTGCCATCAGTGCGGTCGAGGAGACCCAGTACTTC; CDR3aa: CAISAVEETQYF
d_gene: TRBD2; j_gene: TRBJ2-3; abundance: NA; v_gene: TRBV12-3/TRBV12-4; CDR3nt: TGTGCCAGCAGGCCTTCCGGGACTAGCGGGAGGGCCGAGGATCTCGATACGCAGTATTTT; CDR3aa: CASRPSGTSGRAEDLDTQYF
d_gene: NA; j_gene: TRBJ2-5; abundance: many; v_gene: TRBV29-1; CDR3nt: TGCAGCGTTGGTTTTGGATCCTTATCCAGAGAGACCCAGTACTTC; CDR3aa: CSVGFGSLSRETQYF
d_gene: TRBD1; j_gene: TRBJ2-7; abundance: NA; v_gene: TRBV29-1; CDR3nt: TGCAGCGTTGAGTTGACAGGGGATAGGGCCTACGAGCAGTACTTC; CDR3aa: CSVELTGDRAYEQYF
d_gene: TRBD1; j_gene: TRBJ1-5; abundance: NA; v_gene: TRBV5-6; CDR3nt: TGTGCCAGCAGTCATGGACAGGCGCACAATCAGCCCCAGCATTTT; CDR3aa: CASSHGQAHNQPQHF
d_gene: NA; j_gene: TRBJ1-5; abundance: few; v_gene: TRBV6-5; CDR3nt: TGTGCCAGCAGTAAATACAGGGATCAGCCCCAGCATTTT; CDR3aa: CASSKYRDQPQHF
d_gene: TRBD1; j_gene: TRBJ2-3; abundance: NA; v_gene: TRBV6-1; CDR3nt: TGTGCCAGCAGTGAGCAGGGGGCTTTCGCAGATACGCAGTATTTT; CDR3aa: CASSEQGAFADTQYF
d_gene: NA; j_gene: TRBJ2-6; abundance: NA; v_gene: TRBV27; CDR3nt: TGTGCCAGCAGTCGAAGGGACATCCACTCTGGGGCCAACGTCCTGACTTTC; CDR3aa: CASSRRDIHSGANVLTF
d_gene: TRBD1; j_gene: TRBJ2-7; abundance: NA; v_gene: TRBV2; CDR3nt: TGTGCCAGCAGTGACGGACAGGGCTACGAGCAGTACTTC; CDR3aa: CASSDGQGYEQYF
d_gene: NA; j_gene: TRBJ2-7; abundance: few; v_gene: TRBV15; CDR3nt: TGTGCCACCAGCCCTCAAGGCGGTGTCCCCCGCGAGCAGTACTTC; CDR3aa: CATSPQGGVPREQYF
d_gene: NA; j_gene: TRBJ1-2; abundance: few; v_gene: TRBV6-6; CDR3nt: TGTGCCAGCAGTTACCCCGCTGATAAGGCTAGTCAAGGCTACACCTTC; CDR3aa: CASSYPADKASQGYTF
d_gene: NA; j_gene: TRBJ2-7; abundance: once; v_gene: TRBV5-1; CDR3nt: TGCGCCAGCAGCTTGGTCGAGTTGGGGGATGAGCAGTACTTC; CDR3aa: CASSLVELGDEQYF
d_gene: TRBD1; j_gene: TRBJ2-1; abundance: many; v_gene: TRBV7-2; CDR3nt: TGTGCCAGCAGCTTAGGAGGGGGCCCCTACAATGAGCAGTTCTTC; CDR3aa: CASSLGGGPYNEQFF
d_gene: NA; j_gene: TRBJ1-2; abundance: NA; v_gene: TRBV5-5; CDR3nt: TGTGCCAGCAGCTTGGAGGACGCCGGGAAGGGCTATGGCTACACCTTC; CDR3aa: CASSLEDAGKGYGYTF
d_gene: TRBD2; j_gene: TRBJ2-3; abundance: few; v_gene: TRBV6-5; CDR3nt: TGTGCCAGCAGTTCCCTCAGACTAGCGGGATCGACAGATACGCAGTATTTT; CDR3aa: CASSSLRLAGSTDTQYF
d_gene: TRBD2; j_gene: TRBJ2-7; abundance: NA; v_gene: TRBV28; CDR3nt: TGTGCCAGGGACAGGGTGCTAGCGGGAGCGGTCGGGGAGCAGTACTTC; CDR3aa: CARDRVLAGAVGEQYF
d_gene: TRBD1; j_gene: TRBJ1-1; abundance: NA; v_gene: TRBV25-1; CDR3nt: TGTGCCAGCACCAGACAGGGGGGCACTGAAGCTTTCTTT; CDR3aa: CASTRQGGTEAFF
d_gene: TRBD2; j_gene: TRBJ2-7; abundance: few; v_gene: TRBV20-1; CDR3nt: TGCAGTGCTAGACTAGCGGGGACCTCCTACGAGCAGTACTTC; CDR3aa: CSARLAGTSYEQYF
d_gene: NA; j_gene: TRBJ2-6; abundance: NA; v_gene: TRBV5-1; CDR3nt: TGCGCCAGCAGAGGGCAAGGGGCCAACGTCCTGATTTTC; CDR3aa: CASRGQGANVLIF
d_gene: NA; j_gene: TRBJ2-3; abundance: NA; v_gene: TRBV3-1; CDR3nt: TGTGCCAGCAGCCCCTTCCCAAATACGCAGTATTTT; CDR3aa: CASSPFPNTQYF
d_gene: NA; j_gene: TRBJ1-1; abundance: NA; v_gene: TRBV27; CDR3nt: TGTGCCAGCAGCCCGGGACACCCAAACACTGAAGCTTTCTTT; CDR3aa: CASSPGHPNTEAFF
d_gene: NA; j_gene: TRBJ2-7; abundance: NA; v_gene: TRBV10-3; CDR3nt: TGTGCCATCAAGGGGCAGGGCACCTACGAGCAGTACTTC; CDR3aa: CAIKGQGTYEQYF
d_gene: NA; j_gene: TRBJ2-7; abundance: NA; v_gene: TRBV20-1; CDR3nt: TGCAGTGCTAGAGGCCCCCCTGGACTCTCCTACAATCAGCAGTACTTC; CDR3aa: CSARGPPGLSYNQQYF
d_gene: NA; j_gene: TRBJ2-5; abundance: NA; v_gene: TRBV6-6; CDR3nt: TGTGCCAGCAGTTACTCCGACGGGGCCAGAGAGACCCAGTACTTC; CDR3aa: CASSYSDGARETQYF
d_gene: TRBD2; j_gene: TRBJ2-3; abundance: NA; v_gene: TRBV10-3; CDR3nt: TGTGCCATCAGTGATTCCGGGACTAGCGGGGGGGCTAGCACAGATACGCAGTATTTT; CDR3aa: CAISDSGTSGGASTDTQYF
d_gene: NA; j_gene: TRBJ2-1; abundance: NA; v_gene: TRBV12-3/TRBV12-4; CDR3nt: TGTGCCAGCAGTGGACAGTCCGGCTCCTACAATGAGCAGTTCTTC; CDR3aa: CASSGQSGSYNEQFF
d_gene: NA; j_gene: TRBJ2-1; abundance: NA; v_gene: TRBV7-9; CDR3nt: TGTGCCAGCACGGCGACAGGTCCGTTCTTC; CDR3aa: CASTATGPFF
d_gene: NA; j_gene: TRBJ1-1; abundance: NA; v_gene: TRBV5-1; CDR3nt: TGCGCCAGCAGCTTGTATGGGGATCTCGGACGTGGAGCTTTCTTT; CDR3aa: CASSLYGDLGRGAFF
d_gene: NA; j_gene: TRBJ2-3; abundance: few; v_gene: TRBV6-6; CDR3nt: TGTGCCAGCAAACCTAAGAGGAAAGCCACAGATACGCAGTATTTT; CDR3aa: CASKPKRKATDTQYF
d_gene: TRBD1; j_gene: TRBJ1-2; abundance: NA; v_gene: TRBV15; CDR3nt: TGTGCCACCAGCGACCGGACAGGGGCAAACTATGGCTACACCTTC; CDR3aa: CATSDRTGANYGYTF
d_gene: TRBD2; j_gene: TRBJ2-1; abundance: NA; v_gene: TRBV7-2; CDR3nt: TGTGCCAGCAGCCTGAGCGGGATAGCGGGAACCAAAGGACATGAGCAGTTCTTC; CDR3aa: CASSLSGIAGTKGHEQFF